These 9 T cell receptor beta chains share one sample of origin, sequenced in a study of shared clonotypes between healthy human individuals. Assay: immunoSEQ multiplex PCR; the TCRdb copy retains only in-frame clones and omits some. Among 550,000 to 850,000 clones listed, approximately 79% were seen once. Source material: memory CD4+ T cells sorted from blood. Subset specified: CD45RA-negative fraction. Source of these receptors: a woman aged 30 to 39 in good health.

DNA of the CDR3: TGCAGCGTTTCCACGTTCACCGGGGAGCTGTTTTTT. It yields the protein CSVSTFTGELFF. The V and J genes are TRBV29-1 and TRBJ2-2; D uncertain. V was pared by 5 bases and J by 4 bases, with 8 bases between. Germline loops: CDR1 SQVTM, CDR2 ANQGSEA. The CDR3 has 12 residues.

At least ten counts were recorded for this clone. CDR3 bases: TGTGCCAGTAGTATTCTCTTGGGGACTGAAGCTTTCTTT. Encoded protein: CASSILLGTEAFF. The chain links TRBV19 to TRBJ1-1; D is ambiguous. The CDR3 totals 13 residues. Germline loops: CDR1 LNHDA, CDR2 SQIVND (reference sequence). Trimming stripped 3 bases from V and 5 bases from J, with 10 bases between.

The rearrangement joins TRBV28 to TRBJ2-6; the D is unclear. Germline V CDR1 and CDR2: MDHEN, SYDVKM. V lost 6 bases and J lost 3, with 18 bases in between. This CDR3 spans 17 amino acids. CDR3 nucleotides: TGTGCCAGCAGGTCACCAACCGGACCCTATGGGGCCAACGTCCTGACTTTC. Its protein is CASRSPTGPYGANVLTF.

This sequence joins TRBV6-5 and TRBJ1-4; D uncertain. Germline CDR1 reads MNHEY; CDR2 reads SVGAGI. V lost 2 bases and J 3 bases, leaving 4 bases between the germline ends. This CDR3 is 13 amino acids long. The CDR3 is CASSYAANEKLFF. CDR3 bases: TGTGCCAGCAGTTACGCTGCTAATGAAAAACTGTTTTTT.

This clone was counted only a few times. V is TRBV7-2 and J is TRBJ2-1, with a possible D match to TRBD1 (6 bases). Germline V gene lookup returns CDR1 SGHTA and CDR2 FQGNSA. The V end was cut by 1 base, the J end by 6 bases, with 7 bases between. CDR3 length: 13 amino acids. In DNA, the CDR3 is TGTGCCAGCAGCTTAGGGGACATCAATGAGCAGTTCTTC. Its translation: CASSLGDINEQFF. The full variable domain, in which reference TRBV7-2 and TRBJ2-1 provide the parts outside the CDR3, is GAGVSQSPSNKVTEKGKDVELRCDPISGHTALYWYRQSLGQGLEFLIYFQGNSAPDKSGLPSDRFSAERTGGSVSTLTIQRTQQEDSAVYLCASSLGDINEQFFGPGTRLTVL.

This clone was recorded at least ten times. This chain connects TRBV9 to TRBJ2-1; 8 nucleotides agree with TRBD2. Germline values: CDR1 SGDLS, CDR2 YYNGEE. J lost 4 bases, V lost 1 base, and 16 bases had no gene match. This CDR3 is built from 19 residues. CDR3 amino acids: CASSVTLGAGERAYNEQFF. CDR3 bases: TGTGCCAGCAGCGTAACTTTGGGAGCGGGAGAAAGGGCTTACAATGAGCAGTTCTTC.

The chain links TRBV27 to TRBJ1-1, with 9 bases matching TRBD1. The J segment lost 5 bases and the V segment lost 5 bases, leaving 9 bases of the junction unmatched. The length of the CDR3 is 15 residues. The V gene's germline CDR1 is MNHEY and CDR2 SMNVEV (reference sequence). DNA of the CDR3: TGTGCCAGCAGTGCGAGACAGGGGGTGAGGACTGAAGCTTTCTTT. It specifies CASSARQGVRTEAFF.

The rearrangement uses TRBV6-5 and TRBJ1-2; tentative D call: TRBD1 (6 bases). The germline V gene has CDR1 MNHEY and CDR2 SVGAGI. Trimming removed 6 bases from V and 2 bases from J, with 16 bases in between. The CDR3 sequence is 15 residues long. The CDR3 is CASSPGGSSNYGYTF. In DNA, the CDR3 is TGTGCCAGCAGCCCGGGGGGCTCATCCAACTATGGCTACACCTTC.

The CDR3 is CSVGTSGRSIADTQYF. The DNA for the CDR3 is TGCAGCGTCGGGACTAGCGGGAGGAGTATCGCAGATACGCAGTATTTT. The rearrangement joins TRBV29-1 to TRBJ2-3; 15 nucleotides match TRBD2. CDR3 length: 16 amino acids. J gave up 4 bases and V 6 bases, and 8 bases lay outside the gene matches. Germline loops: CDR1 SQVTM, CDR2 ANQGSEA.